This is a list of T cell receptor beta chains from one sample in a study of T cell responses to AZD1222 COVID-19 vaccine. TCRdb's copy holds only in-frame clones and misses some; the assay was immunoSEQ multiplex PCR. The table has 89,000 or so clones, over 80% seen once. Sequencing used peripheral blood, obtained 28 days after the second AZD1222 dose. All receptors come from an adult who received the AZD1222 COVID-19 vaccine. Each CDR3 is given with its conserved first and last residue. A D gene is named only where the DNA matches it firmly. For some rows the clone size is stated as once, few or many, or as a class when expanded; others skip it.

j_call clone_size d_call v_call cdr3_aa cdr3_nt
TRBJ2-2 few - TRBV10-1 CASSVQGPTGELFF TGCGCCAGCAGTGTGCAGGGGCCCACCGGGGAGCTGTTTTTT
TRBJ1-2 - - TRBV12-5 CASGLGALNYGYTF TGTGCTAGTGGTTTGGGGGCCCTTAACTATGGCTACACCTTC
TRBJ1-3 - - TRBV29-1 CSVGHRSGNTIYF TGCAGCGTTGGACACCGCTCTGGAAACACCATATATTTT
TRBJ2-2 once TRBD2 TRBV7-8 CASRPGTSPTGELFF TGTGCCAGCAGGCCCGGGACTAGCCCAACCGGGGAGCTGTTTTTT
TRBJ1-5 - - TRBV15 CATSSRQDYNQPQHF TGTGCCACCAGCAGCAGACAGGACTACAATCAGCCCCAGCATTTT
TRBJ2-7 - - TRBV19 CASSIARTDGISYEQYF TGTGCCAGTAGTATAGCCCGGACAGACGGGATTTCCTACGAGCAGTACTTC
TRBJ2-5 - TRBD1 TRBV6-5 CATQTGAIQETQYF TGTGCCACCCAGACAGGGGCGATTCAGGAGACCCAGTACTTC
TRBJ2-1 - - TRBV7-3 CASSPTGSGAYNEQFF TGTGCCAGCAGCCCCACGGGTAGCGGAGCCTACAATGAGCAGTTCTTC
TRBJ2-3 - TRBD2 TRBV7-9 CASSLGTSGSGADTQYF TGTGCCAGCAGCTTAGGGACTAGCGGGAGCGGGGCAGATACGCAGTATTTT
TRBJ2-7 - TRBD2 TRBV5-1 CASKVGGPYEQYF TGCGCCAGCAAAGTGGGAGGGCCCTACGAGCAGTACTTC
TRBJ1-2 - TRBD1 TRBV5-1 CASSLYGTGSDYGYTF TGCGCCAGCAGCTTGTACGGGACAGGGTCCGACTATGGCTACACCTTC
TRBJ2-7 - - TRBV3-1/TRBV3-2 CASSQGIDYEQYF TGTGCCAGCAGCCAAGGAATAGACTACGAGCAGTACTTC
TRBJ1-1 - TRBD1 TRBV12-3/TRBV12-4 CASSSLQGAEAFF TGTGCCAGCAGTTCCCTACAGGGGGCTGAAGCTTTCTTT
TRBJ1-6 - TRBD1 TRBV15 CATSRAVGTGGFSPLHF TGTGCCACCAGCAGGGCCGTTGGGACAGGGGGTTTTTCACCCCTCCACTTT
TRBJ1-5 once - TRBV2 CASSETAGDQPQHF TGTGCCAGCAGTGAAACGGCAGGAGATCAGCCCCAGCATTTT
TRBJ2-2 once - TRBV5-1 CASRASVTDTGELFF TGCGCCAGCAGAGCCTCAGTCACGGACACCGGGGAGCTGTTTTTT
TRBJ2-5 - - TRBV9 CASGRGSGEETQYF TGTGCCAGCGGGAGGGGGAGTGGAGAAGAGACCCAGTACTTC
TRBJ1-2 - - TRBV6-5 CASTPGGLYGYTF TGTGCCAGCACCCCGGGGGGACTCTATGGCTACACCTTC
TRBJ2-7 once - TRBV5-4 CASSLGGQAVISYEQYF TGTGCCAGCAGCTTGGGGGGGCAGGCAGTCATCTCCTACGAGCAGTACTTC
TRBJ1-2 - TRBD1 TRBV27 CASSQDRAYGYTF TGTGCCAGCAGCCAGGACAGGGCGTATGGCTACACCTTC
TRBJ2-3 - TRBD2 TRBV4-2 CASSQGIAGFTDTQYF TGTGCCAGCAGCCAAGGGATAGCGGGATTCACAGATACGCAGTATTTT
TRBJ2-7 - TRBD1 TRBV6-4 CASSDGTGFYEQYF TGTGCCAGCAGTGACGGGACAGGGTTCTACGAGCAGTACTTC
TRBJ2-7 - - TRBV7-9 CASTNGQRTPYEQYF TGTGCCAGCACTAATGGACAGCGCACACCCTACGAGCAGTACTTC
TRBJ1-1 - - TRBV14 CASSQDYGNTEAFF TGTGCCAGCAGCCAAGATTATGGGAACACTGAAGCTTTCTTT
TRBJ2-6 - - TRBV21-1 CASSTRAAGGPSSGANVLTF TGTGCCAGCAGCACAAGGGCAGCGGGGGGACCAAGCTCTGGGGCCAACGTCCTGACTTTC
TRBJ2-7 - TRBD1 TRBV11-2 CASSLDRFTYEQYF TGTGCCAGCAGCTTGGACAGGTTTACCTACGAGCAGTACTTC
TRBJ2-1 - TRBD2 TRBV7-3 CASSLQREARQFF TGTGCCAGCAGCCTACAGCGGGAGGCACGGCAGTTCTTC
TRBJ1-1 - - TRBV6-5 CASSYSRGTEAFF TGTGCCAGCAGTTACTCGAGGGGCACTGAAGCTTTCTTT
TRBJ1-5 - - TRBV21-1 CASSKGVKTHQPQHF TGTGCCAGCAGCAAAGGAGTCAAAACCCATCAGCCCCAGCATTTT
TRBJ1-1 - - TRBV2 CASSGGEATEAFF TGTGCCAGCAGCGGGGGGGAAGCCACTGAAGCTTTCTTT
TRBJ2-3 - TRBD1 TRBV6-4 CASSYTGGPDTQYF TGTGCCAGCAGTTATACAGGGGGGCCAGATACGCAGTATTTT
TRBJ2-2 - - TRBV7-3 CASSDITGELFF TGTGCCAGCAGTGACATCACCGGGGAGCTGTTTTTT
TRBJ2-1 - TRBD2 TRBV7-3 CASSPGLAQNEQFF TGTGCCAGCAGCCCGGGACTAGCGCAGAATGAGCAGTTCTTC
TRBJ2-5 - TRBD2 TRBV28 CASSSGLAGVETQYF TGTGCCAGCAGTTCGGGACTAGCGGGAGTTGAGACCCAGTACTTC